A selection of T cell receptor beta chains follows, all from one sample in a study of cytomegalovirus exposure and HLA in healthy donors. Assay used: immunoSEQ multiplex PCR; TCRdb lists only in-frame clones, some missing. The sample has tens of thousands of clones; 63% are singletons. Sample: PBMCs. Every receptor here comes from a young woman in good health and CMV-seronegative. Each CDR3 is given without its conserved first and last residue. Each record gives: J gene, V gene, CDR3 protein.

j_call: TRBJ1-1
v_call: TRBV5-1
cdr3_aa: ASSREGAPTNTEAF

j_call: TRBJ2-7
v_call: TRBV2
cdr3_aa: ASSEWAEQY

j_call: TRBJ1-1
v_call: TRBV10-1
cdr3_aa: ASSESGGNVNTEAF

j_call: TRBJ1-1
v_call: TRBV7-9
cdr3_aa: ASSFRTGNVNTEAF

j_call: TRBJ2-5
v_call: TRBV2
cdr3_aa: ASKVAGQETQY

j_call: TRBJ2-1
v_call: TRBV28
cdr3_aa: ASSPSRPGNEQF

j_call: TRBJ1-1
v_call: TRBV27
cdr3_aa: ASSPRQGTEAF

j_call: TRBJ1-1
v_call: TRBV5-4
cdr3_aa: ASSFPSRGALAF

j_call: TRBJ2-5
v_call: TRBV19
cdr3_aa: ASSLGTHQETQY

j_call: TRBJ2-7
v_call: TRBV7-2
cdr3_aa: ASGAGGVYEQY

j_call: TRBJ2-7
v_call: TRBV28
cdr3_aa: ASNRRGIPPYEQY

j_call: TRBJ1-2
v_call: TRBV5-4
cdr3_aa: ASSPGDRGKYGYT

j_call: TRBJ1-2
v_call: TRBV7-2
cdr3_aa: ASSLGEGGWYGYT

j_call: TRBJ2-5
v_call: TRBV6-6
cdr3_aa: ASRRPGSGFQETQY

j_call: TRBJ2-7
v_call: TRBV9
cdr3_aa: ASSEKIQGIHEQY

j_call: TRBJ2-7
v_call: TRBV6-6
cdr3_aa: ASSYTGTPESEQY

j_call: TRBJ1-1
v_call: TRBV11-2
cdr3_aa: ASSKVPRGEEAF

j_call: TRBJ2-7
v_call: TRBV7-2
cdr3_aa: ASSSLAGHEQY

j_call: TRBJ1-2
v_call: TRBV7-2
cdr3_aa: ASSLGQGRGGYT

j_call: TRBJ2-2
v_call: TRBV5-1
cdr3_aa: ASSSPQLGTGELF

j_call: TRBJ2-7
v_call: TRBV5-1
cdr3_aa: ASSTRGGDEQY

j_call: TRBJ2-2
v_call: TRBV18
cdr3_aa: ASSPFVGQNTGELF

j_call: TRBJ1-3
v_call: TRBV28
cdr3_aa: ASISPLSFSGNTIY

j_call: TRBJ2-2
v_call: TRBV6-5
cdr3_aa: ASRWTGTGELF

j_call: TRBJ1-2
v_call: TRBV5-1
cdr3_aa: ASSPKSGTGLMQGYGYT

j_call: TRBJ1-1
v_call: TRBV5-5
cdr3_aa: ASSLRTGGPNTEAF

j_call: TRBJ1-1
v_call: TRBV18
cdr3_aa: ASSPGQGATEAF

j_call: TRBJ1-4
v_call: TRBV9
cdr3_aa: ASSVMGGGATNEKLF

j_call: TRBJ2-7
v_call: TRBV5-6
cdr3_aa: ASGPPGSGSIYEQY

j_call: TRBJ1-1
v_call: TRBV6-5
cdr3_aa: ASRLRQYTEAF

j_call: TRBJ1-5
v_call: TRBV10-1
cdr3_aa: AIHRPRTGENQPQH

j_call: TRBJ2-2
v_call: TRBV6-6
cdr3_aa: ASSYTRGHTGELF

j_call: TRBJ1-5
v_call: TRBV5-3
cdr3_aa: ARSLEGRQNHNQPQH

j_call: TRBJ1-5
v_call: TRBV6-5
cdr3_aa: ASSYSQGLEPQH

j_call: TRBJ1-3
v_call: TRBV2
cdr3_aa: ASIERVSGNTIY

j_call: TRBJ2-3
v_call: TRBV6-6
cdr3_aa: ASSRQTSTDTQY

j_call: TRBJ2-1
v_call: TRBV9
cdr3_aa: ASGKRGADNEQF

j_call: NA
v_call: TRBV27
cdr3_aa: ASSNGGGSYEQY

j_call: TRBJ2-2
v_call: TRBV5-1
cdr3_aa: ASSDAMGATNTGELL

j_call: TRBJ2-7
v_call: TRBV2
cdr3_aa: ASLRGGGYEQY

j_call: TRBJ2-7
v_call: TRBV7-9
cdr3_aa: ASSAQLAGGTYEQY

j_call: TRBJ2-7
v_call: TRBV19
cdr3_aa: ASRPTSGSSYEQY

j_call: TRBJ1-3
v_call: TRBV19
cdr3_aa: ASRTQTGVSGNTIY

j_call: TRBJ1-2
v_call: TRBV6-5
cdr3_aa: ASSYSGGGYT

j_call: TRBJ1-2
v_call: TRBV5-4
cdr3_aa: ASSLVRGREGYT

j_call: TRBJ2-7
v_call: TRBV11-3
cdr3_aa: ASSLGPGSGAYEQY

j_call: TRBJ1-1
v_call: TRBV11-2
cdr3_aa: ASSLELGGMNTEAF

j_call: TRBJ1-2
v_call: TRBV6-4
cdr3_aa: ASSLDRNYGYT

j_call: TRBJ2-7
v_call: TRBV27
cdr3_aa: ASSMNYRAGRTYEQY

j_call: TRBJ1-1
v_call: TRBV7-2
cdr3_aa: ASSLNRVAEAF

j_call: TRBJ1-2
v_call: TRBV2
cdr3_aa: ASSGVRGGDGYT

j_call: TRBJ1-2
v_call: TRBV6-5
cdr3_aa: ASSTQGSFYGYT

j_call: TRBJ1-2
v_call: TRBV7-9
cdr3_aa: ASSQPGGYT

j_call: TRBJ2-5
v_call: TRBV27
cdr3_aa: ASSRTAFQETQY

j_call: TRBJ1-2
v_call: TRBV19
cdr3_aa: ASSLGRGRGGYGYT

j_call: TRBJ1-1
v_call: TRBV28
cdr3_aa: ASTVSGGRKAF

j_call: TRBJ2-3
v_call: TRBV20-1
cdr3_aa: SAALDTQY

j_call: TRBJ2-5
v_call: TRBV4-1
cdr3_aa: ASSQGGAGLQETQY

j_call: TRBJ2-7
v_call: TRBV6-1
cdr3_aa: ASSGEGLGVYEQY

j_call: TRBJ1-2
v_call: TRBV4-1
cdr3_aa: ASSQGRGGPQTYGYT